A single sample gave rise to the 8 T cell receptor beta chains below, sequenced in a study of T cell responses to AZD1222 COVID-19 vaccine. Produced via immunoSEQ multiplex PCR; TCRdb's table is partial and in-frame only. The sample comprises 110,000 to 150,000 clones, approximately 90% of which are singletons, and under 4.5% rests with the top ten. Sequencing was performed on peripheral blood, taken on day 0 of AZD1222 vaccination. The origin of the receptors is an adult in good health.

The rearrangement uses TRBV5-1 and TRBJ2-2; tentative D call: TRBD1 (5 bases). The CDR3 loop spans 15 amino acids. The V gene's germline CDR1 is SGHRS and CDR2 YFSETQ. Trimming cost V 4 bases and J 1 base, with 11 bases left between them. This CDR3 is CASSPRGQNTGELFF. The CDR3 DNA reads TGCGCCAGCAGCCCGCGTGGACAGAACACCGGGGAGCTGTTTTTT. The full variable domain, completed using reference TRBV5-1 and TRBJ2-2, is KAGVTQTPRYLIKTRGQQVTLSCSPISGHRSVSWYQQTPGQGLQFLFEYFSETQRNKGNFPGRFSGRQFSNSRSEMNVSTLELGDSALYLCASSPRGQNTGELFFGEGSRLTVL.

V usage is TRBV9 and J usage is TRBJ2-7; TRBD1 agrees at 8 bases. The germline V gene has CDR1 SGDLS and CDR2 YYNGEE. V was clipped by 2 bases and J by 5 bases; unmatched bases: 9. The CDR3 totals 15 residues. CDR3 in amino acids: CASSVTGTGSDEQYF. The CDR3 DNA is TGTGCCAGCAGCGTCACCGGGACAGGATCGGACGAGCAGTACTTC.

CDR3 sequence reads: CATGTATNTGELFF. The CDR3 bases are TGTGCCACCGGGACAGCCACGAACACCGGGGAGCTGTTTTTT. The rearrangement links TRBV5-4 to TRBJ2-2, with 7 bases aligning to TRBD1. Germline V gene sequence: CDR1 SGHNT, CDR2 YYREEE (reference sequence). Trimming at V came to 9 bases and at J to 0 bases, leaving 5 bases not matched to a gene. CDR3 size: 14 residues.

This chain uses TRBV4-1 with TRBJ2-3; 7 bases are a match to TRBD1. J lost 2 bases, V lost 6 bases, and 8 bases had no gene match. Germline loops: CDR1 MGHRA, CDR2 YSYEKL. The CDR3 sequence is 15 residues long. The CDR3 here is CASSVDRAFTDTQYF. CDR3 nucleotides: TGCGCCAGCAGTGTCGACAGGGCCTTCACAGATACGCAGTATTTT.

The chain has TRBV19 and TRBJ2-2; D might be TRBD2 (6 bases). Trimming took 2 bases from V and 1 from J, leaving 17 bases between them. This CDR3 has 18 amino acids. Germline V gene lookup returns CDR1 LNHDA and CDR2 SQIVND (reference sequence). The CDR3 bases are TGTGCCAGTAGTATAATATTTGGGGGGATATTGAACACCGGGGAGCTGTTTTTT. It specifies CASSIIFGGILNTGELFF.

The chain has TRBV28 and TRBJ1-2; tentative D call: TRBD1 (5 bases). This CDR3 spans 13 amino acids. Trimming took 6 bases from V and 4 from J, leaving 12 bases between them. Germline values: CDR1 MDHEN, CDR2 SYDVKM. CDR3 loop: CASRGREGYGYTF. The CDR3, as DNA: TGTGCCAGCAGAGGCAGGGAGGGCTATGGCTACACCTTC.

The chain recombines TRBV7-8 with TRBJ1-2; D not resolved. Looked up from germline, CDR1 is SGHVS and CDR2 is FQNEAQ. The CDR3 extends over 14 amino acids. V lost 2 bases and J lost 6, with 13 bases in between. The CDR3 is CASSLIQSRDGYTF. The CDR3 DNA reads as TGTGCCAGCAGCTTAATCCAATCCCGCGATGGCTACACCTTC.

The chain combines TRBV6-1 with TRBJ1-2; possible D gene TRBD1, 5 bases. Germline values: CDR1 MNHNS, CDR2 SASEGT. V lost 0 bases and J 11 bases, leaving 10 bases between the germline ends. This CDR3 has 12 residues. CDR3 sequence reads: CASSEAEGRYTF. The CDR3 coding sequence is TGTGCCAGCAGTGAAGCGGAGGGGAGGTACACCTTC.